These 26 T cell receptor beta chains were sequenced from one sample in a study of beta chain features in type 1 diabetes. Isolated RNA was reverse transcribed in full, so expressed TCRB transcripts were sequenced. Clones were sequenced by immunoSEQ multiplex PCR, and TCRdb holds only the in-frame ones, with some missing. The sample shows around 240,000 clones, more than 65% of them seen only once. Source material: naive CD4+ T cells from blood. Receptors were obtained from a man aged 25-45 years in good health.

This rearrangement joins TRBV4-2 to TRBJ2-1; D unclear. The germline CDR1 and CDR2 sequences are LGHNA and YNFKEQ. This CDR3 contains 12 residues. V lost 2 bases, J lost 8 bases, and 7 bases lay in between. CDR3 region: CASSQWVDEQFF. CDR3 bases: TGTGCCAGCAGCCAATGGGTCGATGAGCAGTTCTTC.

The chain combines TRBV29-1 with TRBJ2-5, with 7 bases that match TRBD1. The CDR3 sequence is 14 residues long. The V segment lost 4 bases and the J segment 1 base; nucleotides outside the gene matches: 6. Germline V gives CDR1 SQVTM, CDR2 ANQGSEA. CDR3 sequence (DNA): TGCAGCGTTGGGGTAGGGGGCACCCAAGAGACCCAGTACTTC. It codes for CSVGVGGTQETQYF.

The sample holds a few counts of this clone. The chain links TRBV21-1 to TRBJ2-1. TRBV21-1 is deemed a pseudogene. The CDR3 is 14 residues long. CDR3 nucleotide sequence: TGTGCCAGCAGCAAAGCGCGAAGGGTGAATGAGCAGTTCTTC. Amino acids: CASSKARRVNEQFF.

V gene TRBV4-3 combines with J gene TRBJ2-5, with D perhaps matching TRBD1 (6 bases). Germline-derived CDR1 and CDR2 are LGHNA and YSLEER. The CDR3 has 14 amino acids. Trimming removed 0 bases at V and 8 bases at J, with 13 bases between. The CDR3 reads CASSQDMGDTTQYF. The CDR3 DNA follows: TGCGCCAGCAGCCAAGATATGGGGGACACCACCCAGTACTTC.

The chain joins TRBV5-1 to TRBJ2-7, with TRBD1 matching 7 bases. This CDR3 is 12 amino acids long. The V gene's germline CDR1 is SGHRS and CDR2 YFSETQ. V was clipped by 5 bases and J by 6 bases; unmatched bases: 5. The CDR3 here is CASSPTGTEQYF. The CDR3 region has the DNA TGCGCCAGCAGTCCGACAGGGACCGAGCAGTACTTC.

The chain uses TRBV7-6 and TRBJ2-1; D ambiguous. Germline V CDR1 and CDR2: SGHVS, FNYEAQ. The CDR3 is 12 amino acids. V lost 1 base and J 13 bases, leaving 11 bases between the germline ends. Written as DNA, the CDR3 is TGTGCCAGCAGCTTAGAGGGCGTCTTCCAGTTCTTC. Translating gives CASSLEGVFQFF.

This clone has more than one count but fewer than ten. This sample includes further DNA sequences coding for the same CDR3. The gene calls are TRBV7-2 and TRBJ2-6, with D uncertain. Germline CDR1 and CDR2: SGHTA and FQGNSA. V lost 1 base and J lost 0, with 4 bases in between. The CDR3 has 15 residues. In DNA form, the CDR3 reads TGTGCCAGCAGCTTAGTCAGCTCTGGGGCCAACGTCCTGACTTTC. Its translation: CASSLVSSGANVLTF.

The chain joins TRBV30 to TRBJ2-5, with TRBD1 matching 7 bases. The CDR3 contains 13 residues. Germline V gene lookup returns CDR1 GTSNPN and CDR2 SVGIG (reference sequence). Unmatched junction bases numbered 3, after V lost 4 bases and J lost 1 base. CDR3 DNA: TGTGCCTGGACAGACAGGGTCCAAGAGACCCAGTACTTC. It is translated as CAWTDRVQETQYF.

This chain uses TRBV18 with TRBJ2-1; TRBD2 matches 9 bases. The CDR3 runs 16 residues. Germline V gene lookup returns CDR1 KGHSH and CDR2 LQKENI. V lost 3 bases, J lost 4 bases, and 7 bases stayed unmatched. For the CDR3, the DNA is TGTGCCAGCTCACCCAAGCTAGCGGGGATATACAATGAGCAGTTCTTC. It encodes CASSPKLAGIYNEQFF.

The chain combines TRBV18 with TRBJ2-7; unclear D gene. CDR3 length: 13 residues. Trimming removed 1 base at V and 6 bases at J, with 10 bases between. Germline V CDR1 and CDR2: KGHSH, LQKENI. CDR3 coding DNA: TGTGCCAGCTCACCACAGAACAGCCCCGAGCAGTACTTC. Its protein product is CASSPQNSPEQYF.

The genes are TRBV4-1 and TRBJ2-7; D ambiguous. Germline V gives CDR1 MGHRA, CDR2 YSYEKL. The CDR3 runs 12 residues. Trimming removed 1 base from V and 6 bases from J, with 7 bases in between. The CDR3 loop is CASSQVLGEQYF. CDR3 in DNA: TGCGCCAGCAGCCAAGTACTGGGCGAGCAGTACTTC.

In nucleotides, the CDR3 is TGTGCCAGCAGTTTACAACAGAGCTGGGAGCAGTACTTC. This sequence encodes CASSLQQSWEQYF. The gene calls are TRBV27 and TRBJ2-7, with no clear D. Trimming took 2 bases from V and 7 from J, leaving 12 bases between them. This CDR3 spans 13 amino acids. Germline CDR1 and CDR2: MNHEY and SMNVEV (reference sequence).

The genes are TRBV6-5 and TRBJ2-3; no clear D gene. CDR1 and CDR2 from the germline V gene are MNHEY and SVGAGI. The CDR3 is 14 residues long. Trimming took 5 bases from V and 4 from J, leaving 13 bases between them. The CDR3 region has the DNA TGTGCCAGCAGTCAACAAGGGTTAGCAGATACGCAGTATTTT. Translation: CASSQQGLADTQYF.

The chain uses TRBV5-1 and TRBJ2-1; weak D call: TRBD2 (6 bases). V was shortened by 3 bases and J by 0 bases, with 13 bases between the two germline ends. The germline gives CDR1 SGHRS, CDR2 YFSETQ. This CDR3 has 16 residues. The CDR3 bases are TGCGCCAGCAGCTGGGGACTCAGCATCTCCTACAATGAGCAGTTCTTC. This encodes CASSWGLSISYNEQFF.

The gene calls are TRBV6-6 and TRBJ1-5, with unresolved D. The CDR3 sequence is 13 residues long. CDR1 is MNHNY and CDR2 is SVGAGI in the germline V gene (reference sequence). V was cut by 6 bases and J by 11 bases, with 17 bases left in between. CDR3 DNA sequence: TGTGCCAGCAGCGGACCGTCTGGGGAAGCCCAGCATTTT. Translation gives CASSGPSGEAQHF.

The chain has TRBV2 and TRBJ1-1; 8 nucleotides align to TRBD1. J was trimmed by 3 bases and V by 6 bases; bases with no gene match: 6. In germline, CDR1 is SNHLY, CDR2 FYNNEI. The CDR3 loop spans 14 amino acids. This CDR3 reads CASRGQGSDTEAFF. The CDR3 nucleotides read TGTGCCAGCAGAGGACAGGGTTCGGACACTGAAGCTTTCTTT.

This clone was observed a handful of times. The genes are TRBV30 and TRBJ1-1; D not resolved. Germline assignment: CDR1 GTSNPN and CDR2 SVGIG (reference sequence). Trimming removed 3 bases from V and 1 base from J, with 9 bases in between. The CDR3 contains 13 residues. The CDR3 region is CAWSASSNTEAFF. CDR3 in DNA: TGTGCCTGGAGCGCATCCTCGAACACTGAAGCTTTCTTT.

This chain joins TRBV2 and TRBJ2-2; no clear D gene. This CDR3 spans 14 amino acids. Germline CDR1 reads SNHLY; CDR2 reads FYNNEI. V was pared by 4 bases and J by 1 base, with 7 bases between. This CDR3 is CASSADWNTGELFF. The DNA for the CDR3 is TGTGCCAGCAGTGCCGACTGGAACACCGGGGAGCTGTTTTTT.

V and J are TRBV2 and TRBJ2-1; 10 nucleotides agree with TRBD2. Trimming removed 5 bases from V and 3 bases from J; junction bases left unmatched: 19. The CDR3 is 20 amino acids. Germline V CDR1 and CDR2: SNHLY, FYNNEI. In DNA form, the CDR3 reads TGTGCCAGCAGTTCCCAGACAGGGATGGCTAGCGGGAGACTCTACAATGAGCAGTTCTTC. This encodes CASSSQTGMASGRLYNEQFF.

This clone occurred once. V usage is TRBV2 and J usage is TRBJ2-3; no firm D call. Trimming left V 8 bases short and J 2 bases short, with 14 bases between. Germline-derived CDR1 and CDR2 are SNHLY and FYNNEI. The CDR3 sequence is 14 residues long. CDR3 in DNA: TGTGCCAGCGAGAGGACGGCCAACACAGATACGCAGTATTTT. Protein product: CASERTANTDTQYF.

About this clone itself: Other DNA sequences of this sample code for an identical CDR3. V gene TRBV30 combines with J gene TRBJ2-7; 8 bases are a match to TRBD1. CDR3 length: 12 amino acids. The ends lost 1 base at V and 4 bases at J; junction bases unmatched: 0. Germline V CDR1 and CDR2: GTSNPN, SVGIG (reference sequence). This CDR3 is CAWSDRGYEQYF. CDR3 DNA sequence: TGTGCCTGGAGTGACAGGGGGTACGAGCAGTACTTC.

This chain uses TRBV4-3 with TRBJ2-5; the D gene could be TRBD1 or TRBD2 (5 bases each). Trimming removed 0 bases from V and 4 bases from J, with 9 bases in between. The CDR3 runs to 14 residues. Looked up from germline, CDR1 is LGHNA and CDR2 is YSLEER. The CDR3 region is CASSQDRGAETQYF. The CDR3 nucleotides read TGCGCCAGCAGCCAAGATCGAGGGGCAGAGACCCAGTACTTC.

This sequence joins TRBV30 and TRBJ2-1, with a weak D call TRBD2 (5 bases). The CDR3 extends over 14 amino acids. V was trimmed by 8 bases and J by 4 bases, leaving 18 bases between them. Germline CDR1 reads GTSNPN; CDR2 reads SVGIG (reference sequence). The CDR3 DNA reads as TGTGCCCGGACGAATTCCCCGGGGTACAATGAGCAGTTCTTC. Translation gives CARTNSPGYNEQFF. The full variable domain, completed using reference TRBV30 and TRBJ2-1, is SQTIHQWPATLVQPVGSPLSLECTVEGTSNPNLYWYRQAAGRGLQLLFYSVGIGQISSEVPQNLSASRPQDRQFILSSKKLLLSDSGFYLCARTNSPGYNEQFFGPGTRLTVL.

The CDR3 DNA follows: TGTGCCAGCACCGAGGGTGGGACAGCGACGCAGTATTTT. Amino acids: CASTEGGTATQYF. This chain links TRBV25-1 with TRBJ2-3; 7 nucleotides agree with TRBD1. Germline V gene data show CDR1 as MGHDK and CDR2 as SYGVNS. V lost 7 bases, J lost 9 bases, and 10 bases stayed unmatched. This CDR3 contains 13 residues.

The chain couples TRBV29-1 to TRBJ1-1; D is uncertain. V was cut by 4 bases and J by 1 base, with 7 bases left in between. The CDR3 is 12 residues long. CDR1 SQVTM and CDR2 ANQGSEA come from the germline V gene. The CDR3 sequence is CSVVSGNTEAFF. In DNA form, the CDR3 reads TGCAGCGTTGTCTCAGGGAACACTGAAGCTTTCTTT.

The CDR3 spells CASSGAGKNEQFF. As DNA, the CDR3 is TGTGCCAGCAGTGGCGCAGGGAAGAATGAGCAGTTCTTC. The chain has TRBV6-1 and TRBJ2-1, with a weak D call TRBD1 (5 bases). Trimming removed 4 bases from V and 7 bases from J, with 11 bases in between. Germline values: CDR1 MNHNS, CDR2 SASEGT. The CDR3 is made up of 13 amino acids.